This entry describes one TCR beta chain. The antigen remains unidentified. As processed by the authors: Junction-only sequences without quality scores came from ImmunoSEQ, so filtering differed. Assay used: immunoSEQ multiplex PCR; TCRdb lists only in-frame clones, some missing. That table is the source of V, J and clone size, and D and trimming were worked out from the DNA. Among hundreds of thousands of clones listed, 90% to 96% were seen once. This record belongs to a study of shared clonotypes between healthy human individuals. Overall study: Each donor's CD8 memory used one plate, CD8 naive two, each CD4 subset three.

Overall study results and limits: Shared clonotypes across all four donors exceeded non-shared ones in generation probability. Clonotypes that were shared across a few donors made up 4.5% to 5% of naive CD4 clonotypes.

This CDR3 region has 13 residues. Trimming cost V 10 bases and J 5 bases, with 15 bases left between them. Looked up from germline, CDR1 is MDHEN and CDR2 is SYDVKM. The sequencing sample was made of naive CD4+ T cells sorted from blood. Subset noted: CD45RA+ positively selected. V is TRBV28 and J is TRBJ1-5; TRBD1 is a possible D gene (5 bases). This TCR was recovered from a woman younger than 45 in good health. The CDR3 nucleotides read TGTGCCACCATTGGACATTTCGATCAGCCCCAGCATTTT. Protein: CATIGHFDQPQHF.